This TCR beta chain was identified in a study of T cells in Graves' hyperthyroidism and ophthalmopathy (dated 2019 in TCRdb). Regarding the complete study: Peripheral blood samples were taken at the time of initial diagnosis, prior to any treatment. To identify distinguishing TCR V-J signatures, a discovery cohort of around 100 patients was used, comprising 43 with Graves' ophthalmopathy and 55 to 65 with stable Graves' hyperthyroidism. Prospective prediction of ophthalmopathy was tested in an independent validation cohort of 18 to 20 hyperthyroidism patients and roughly 16 patients who later progressed to ophthalmopathy. The 95 to 100 discovery patients were randomly split 7:3 into training and test sets. In addition, the study compared T-cell repertoires in thyroid tissue and in blood from five to seven Graves' hyperthyroidism patients. Following sampling, methimazole starting at 30 mg daily was given to hyperthyroidism patients, and high-dose intravenous methylprednisolone was given to ophthalmopathy patients. TCR Vbeta CDR3 sequencing of some 140 peripheral blood samples (more than 40 ophthalmopathy, 70 to 85 hyperthyroidism and roughly 17 progressor patients) is reported in the paper. Summary of the overall study and its limitations: In validation, the model predicted progression to ophthalmopathy a median of approximately 6.3 months before onset, with over 55% sensitivity and roughly 77% specificity. A 13 V-J signature model separated ophthalmopathy from stable hyperthyroidism, with approximately 87% sensitivity and about 81% specificity in cross-validation and 80%/75% in testing. No statistical method was used to set the sample size in advance, and investigators knew the group allocation. Most expanded thyroid clonotypes (frequency above 0.001) were also detected in blood, suggesting blood repertoires may reflect thyroid immune responses.

The hyperthyroidism patients were between 18 and 65 years old and newly diagnosed, with a disease duration of less than 2 months. Patients with uncontrolled infections, other autoimmune diseases, pregnancy or lactation were excluded. Clinical symptoms, serum thyroxine and TRAb, thyroid ultrasound, and orbital computed tomography formed the basis for the diagnoses. For progressor patients, blood was drawn at the first diagnosis of hyperthyroidism, before any ophthalmopathy symptoms had appeared. Ficoll-Paque density gradient centrifugation was used to isolate PBMCs from approximately 10 ml of fresh peripheral blood. Progressor patients were initially diagnosed with Graves' hyperthyroidism and developed ophthalmopathy during follow-up. Total RNA was extracted with Trizol reagent, and quality was checked on an Agilent 2100 Bioanalyzer. Relative to germline, V is missing 2 bases and J is missing 3 bases, with 3 bases of the junction outside any gene match. CDR1 and CDR2 were assigned from the germline V gene as LGHNT and FRNRAP. The CDR3 holds 15 amino acids from the cysteine to the phenylalanine. CDR3 DNA only is kept here, 45 bases in frame from base 1.

The TCR beta CDR3 regions were amplified from RNA transcripts. The TCR CDR3 was subjected to a first round of RT-PCR using the HTBI primer set and the Qiagen OneStep RT-PCR kit. The libraries were constructed in a second round of multiplex PCR and then size-selected and purified. The libraries were sequenced on an Illumina HiSeq2000 using paired-end 100 bp reads. In the original analysis: SOAPnuke was used to process the raw data, with reads discarded if the reads contained adapters or uncalled bases, had a mean Phred below 15, or lacked an exact constant-primer or identifier match. COPE v1.2.5 was used to merge high-quality paired reads, and clonotypes were defined as unique nucleotide sequences. Clonotypes were aligned to IMGT TRBV, TRBD and TRBJ reference segments using MiTCR v1.1. The analysis was restricted to V-J combinations with a frequency above 0.0001, which together covered just over 99% of the repertoires. The TCS score was defined as the ratio of F50 (clonal expansion) to E x V (chaos), calculated using BLOSUM62-based TCRdist between CDR3 peptides within each V-J. Welch's t-statistics and random forest reduced around 550 V-J features to under 15, which were used in a naive Bayes classifier (R e1071). Using fastp trimming at Q25 and MiXCR clonotype assembly, TCRdb reanalyzed the public sequencing data and kept in-frame beta chains. Each CDR3 protein appears once, grouped with its most common genes and DNA. The V and J calls were not made by the authors but by TCRdb's processing. This sample comprises hundreds of thousands of distinct CDR3 sequences, approximately 15% of them detected only once. The top ten clonotypes cover roughly 6.2% of the sample.

This clonotype was seen at least ten times. It has no known antigen specificity. Base qualities are not provided; no much larger clone lies one nucleotide away. The clonotype originates from a woman between 25 and 40 years old with Graves' hyperthyroidism that later progressed to Graves' ophthalmopathy. Specimen: blood. The chain is assembled from TRBV12-5 and TRBJ2-5; TRBD2 agrees with 10 junctional bases. The DNA is TGTGCTAGTGGTTTGCCGCTAGCGGGGGAAGAGACCCAGTACTTC. It specifies CASGLPLAGEETQYF.